Presented here are 12 T cell receptor beta chains from one specimen sequenced in a study of read filtering for tumor transcriptome and immune sequencing. Molecular barcoded adaptors covering alpha/delta and beta/gamma chains were used on around 370 ng RNA. One entry per CDR3 protein results from TCRdb running MiXCR on the reads. The table includes 120,000 or so distinct CDR3 sequences, 10% to 15% detected once. The sample comprised a population of CD138-negative cells sorted from bone marrow. These receptors all stem from a donor older than 35 with multiple myeloma.

This clonotype was found many times. The V gene is TRBV7-2, the J gene TRBJ2-5; D possibly corresponds to TRBD1 (5 bases). Germline assignment: CDR1 SGHTA and CDR2 FQGNSA. Trimming pared 6 bases from V and 1 base from J, leaving 12 bases between. CDR3 length equals 14 residues. The CDR3, as DNA: TGTGCCAGCAGTTTGGACATTCGCCAAGAGACCCAGTACTTC. Translating gives CASSLDIRQETQYF.

This sequence joins TRBV27 and TRBJ2-5; the match to TRBD1 covers 10 bases. The V and J ends lost 6 bases and 4 bases, in that order; junction bases with no gene match: 11. The CDR3 length is 16 residues. Looked up from germline, CDR1 is MNHEY and CDR2 is SMNVEV (reference sequence). CDR3 nucleotides: TGTGCCAGCAGACCCCGGGACAGGGGAGTGACAGAGACCCAGTACTTC. Protein product: CASRPRDRGVTETQYF.

Many counts were recorded for this clonotype. The V gene is TRBV7-9, the J gene TRBJ2-2; no clear D gene. The CDR3 covers 13 residues. Per the germline V gene, CDR1 is SEHNR and CDR2 is FQNEAQ (reference sequence). Trimming stripped 5 bases from V and 5 bases from J, with 9 bases between. CDR3 DNA: TGTGCCAGCAGCCCCGTAGGTACCGGGGAGCTGTTTTTT. Encoded protein: CASSPVGTGELFF.

This clonotype was detected many times. The rearrangement joins TRBV29-1 to TRBJ2-2; D is perhaps TRBD1 or TRBD2 (6 bases each). The V gene's germline CDR1 is SQVTM and CDR2 ANQGSEA. V dropped 8 bases and J dropped 5 bases, with 18 bases sitting between them. This CDR3 region has 14 residues. CDR3: CSSEGGLRTGELFF. CDR3 sequence (DNA): TGCAGCTCCGAGGGGGGTTTAAGGACCGGGGAGCTGTTTTTT.

This clonotype was seen many times. The V call is TRBV20-1, the J call TRBJ2-1, with 11 bases lining up with TRBD2. This CDR3 has 12 amino acids. Germline V gene lookup returns CDR1 DFQATT and CDR2 SNEGSKA (reference sequence). CDR3 residues: CRPLAGVGEQFF. The DNA of the CDR3 is TGCAGACCACTAGCGGGAGTTGGTGAGCAGTTCTTC.

This clonotype was picked up many times. The V and J genes are TRBV11-3 and TRBJ2-3; TRBD1 agrees at 8 bases. J lost 2 bases, V lost 3 bases, and 1 base had no gene match. This CDR3 region has 14 residues. The V gene's germline CDR1 is SGHNT and CDR2 YENEEA. The CDR3 DNA reads as TGTGCCAGCAGCTTGACAGGGGTCACAGATACGCAGTATTTT. Its translation: CASSLTGVTDTQYF. Looking up the rest from reference TRBV11-3 and TRBJ2-3 gives the full variable domain: EAGVVQSPRYKIIEKKQPVAFWCNPISGHNTLYWYLQNLGQGPELLIRYENEEAVDDSQLPKDRFSAERLKGVDSTLKIQPAELGDSAVYLCASSLTGVTDTQYFGPGTRLTVL.

This clonotype was seen at least ten times. The chain has TRBV30 and TRBJ2-1; no reliable D call. Trimming cost V 5 bases and J 4 bases, with 15 bases left between them. Germline CDR1 reads GTSNPN; CDR2 reads SVGIG (reference sequence). The CDR3 consists of 14 residues. The CDR3 nucleotides are TGTGCCTGGGCCACCGGTGCCAGGTACAATGAGCAGTTCTTC. This translates into CAWATGARYNEQFF.

The V gene is TRBV28, the J gene TRBJ2-7, with 8 bases aligning to TRBD2. The V segment lost 1 base and the J segment 6 bases; nucleotides outside the gene matches: 8. Germline CDR1 is MDHEN and CDR2 is SYDVKM. This CDR3 region has 15 residues. The chain's CDR3 is CASSLLLAGGREQYF. CDR3 DNA: TGTGCCAGCAGTTTATTGCTGGCGGGAGGTCGCGAGCAGTACTTC.

This clonotype was detected ten times or more. V gene TRBV14 combines with J gene TRBJ1-2; D remains unclear. CDR3 length: 14 amino acids. V lost 0 bases and J 5 bases, leaving 10 bases between the germline ends. Germline V gene sequence: CDR1 SGHDN, CDR2 FVKESK. CDR3 region: CASSQEWASYGYTF. The DNA for the CDR3 is TGTGCCAGCAGCCAAGAATGGGCCTCTTATGGCTACACCTTC.

This clonotype was seen at least ten times. The DNA of the CDR3 is TGCGCCAGCAGTGTGAGTAGCGGGGGCTCCTACGAGCAGTACTTC. It yields the protein CASSVSSGGSYEQYF. This sequence joins TRBV10-1 and TRBJ2-7; 9 nucleotides agree with TRBD2. The junction had 4 bases not matched to a gene; V was cut back by 4 bases and J by 0 bases. There are 15 residues in the CDR3. Germline assignment: CDR1 WNHNN and CDR2 SYGVQD (reference sequence).

This clonotype was counted many times. The J gene is TRBJ2-1, the V gene TRBV2; 14 bases are shared with TRBD2. Trimming removed 6 bases from V and 9 bases from J; junction bases left unmatched: 7. This CDR3 has 15 residues. From germline, CDR1 is SNHLY and CDR2 FYNNEI. The CDR3 protein is CASRETSGRASEQFF. CDR3 nucleotide sequence: TGTGCCAGCAGAGAGACTAGCGGGAGGGCCTCTGAGCAGTTCTTC.

This clonotype has a handful of counts. This chain connects TRBV12-3 or TRBV12-4 to TRBJ2-2, with unresolved D. The CDR3 spans 15 residues. Deletions cut 5 bases from V and 4 bases from J, with 14 bases between. The DNA for the CDR3 is TGTGCCAGCAGTCTCGTGGGCCAGCTCACCGGGGAGCTGTTTTTT. This codes for CASSLVGQLTGELFF.